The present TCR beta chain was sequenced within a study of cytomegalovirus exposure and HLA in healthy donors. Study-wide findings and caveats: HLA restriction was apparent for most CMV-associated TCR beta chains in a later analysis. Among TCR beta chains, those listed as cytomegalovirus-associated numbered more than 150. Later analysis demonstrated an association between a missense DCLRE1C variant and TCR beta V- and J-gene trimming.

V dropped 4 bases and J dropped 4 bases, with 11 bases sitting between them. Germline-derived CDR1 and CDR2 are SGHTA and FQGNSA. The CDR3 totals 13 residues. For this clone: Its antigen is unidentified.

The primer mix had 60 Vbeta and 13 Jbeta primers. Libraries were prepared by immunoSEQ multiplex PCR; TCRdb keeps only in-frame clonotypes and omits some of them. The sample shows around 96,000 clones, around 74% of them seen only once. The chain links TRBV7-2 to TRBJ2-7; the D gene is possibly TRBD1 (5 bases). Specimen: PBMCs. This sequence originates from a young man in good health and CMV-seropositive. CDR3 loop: CASSSSKGYEQYF. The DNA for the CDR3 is TGTGCCAGCAGCTCCTCAAAGGGGTACGAGCAGTACTTC.